This record looks at one T cell receptor beta chain sequence and its context. The data were produced by immunoSEQ multiplex PCR, yet TCRdb's version contains in-frame clones alone and is incomplete. The sample yields roughly 90,000 clones, around 93% seen once. The source of the sample is a study of T cell changes during pregnancy in multiple sclerosis. Germline CDR1 and CDR2: SGHDT and YYEEEE. The CDR3 spans 16 residues. Trimming cost V 4 bases and J 3 bases; bases outside gene matches: 6. This receptor was identified in a female donor with multiple sclerosis, enrolled in a pregnancy study. The rearrangement links TRBV5-6 to TRBJ2-6; 8 bases fit TRBD1. The sequencing used peripheral blood, collected in the first trimester of pregnancy. CDR3 in DNA: TGTGCCAGCAGCCCGACAGGGGCCTATGGGGCCAACGTCCTGACTTTC. It is translated as CASSPTGAYGANVLTF. The whole variable domain, remainder taken from reference TRBV5-6 and TRBJ2-6, is DAGVTQSPTHLIKTRGQQVTLRCSPKSGHDTVSWYQQALGQGPQFIFQYYEEEERQRGNFPDRFSGHQFPNYSSELNVNALLLGDSALYLCASSPTGAYGANVLTFGAGSRLTVL.